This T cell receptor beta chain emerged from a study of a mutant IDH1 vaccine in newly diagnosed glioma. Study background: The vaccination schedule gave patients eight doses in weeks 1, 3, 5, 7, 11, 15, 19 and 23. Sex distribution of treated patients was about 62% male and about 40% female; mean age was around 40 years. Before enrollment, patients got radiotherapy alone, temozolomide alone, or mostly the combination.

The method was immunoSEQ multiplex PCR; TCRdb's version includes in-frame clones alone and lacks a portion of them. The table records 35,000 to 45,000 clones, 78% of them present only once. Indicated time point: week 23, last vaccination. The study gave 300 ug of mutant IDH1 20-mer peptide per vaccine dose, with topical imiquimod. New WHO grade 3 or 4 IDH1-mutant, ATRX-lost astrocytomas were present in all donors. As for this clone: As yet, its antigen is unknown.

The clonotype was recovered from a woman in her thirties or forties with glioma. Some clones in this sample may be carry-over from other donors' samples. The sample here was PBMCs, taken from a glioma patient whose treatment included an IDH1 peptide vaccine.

The CDR3 sequence is CASSPPRGVDEKLFF. As DNA, the CDR3 is TGTGCCAGCTCACCACCGAGGGGGGTCGATGAAAAACTGTTTTTT. This sequence joins TRBV18 and TRBJ1-4, with a tentative D call TRBD1 (6 bases). Germline V gives CDR1 KGHSH, CDR2 LQKENI. This CDR3 contains 15 residues. Deletions cut 0 bases from V and 6 bases from J, with 11 bases between.